Below are 25 T cell receptor beta chains sequenced from a single sample in a study of CD8+CD57+ T cells in acquired aplastic anemia. Both TCR beta VDJ combination and CDR3 sequence profiling were carried out. Genomic DNA was the template for this profiling. TCRdb independently ran MiXCR on the reads; one entry per CDR3 protein. The sample consists of about 150,000 distinct CDR3 sequences, around 41% of them appearing once. The specimen was sorted CD4+, CD8+, or CD8+CD57+ T cells (not recorded which) from PBMCs. The receptors derive from a human donor in good health, serving as a control.

This clonotype has ten or more counts. This chain joins TRBV20-1 and TRBJ2-3, with D possibly matching TRBD1 (6 bases). V lost 1 base and J 0 bases, leaving 8 bases between the germline ends. Germline V lookup: CDR1 DFQATT, CDR2 SNEGSKA (reference sequence). CDR3 length: 14 residues. CDR3 nucleotide sequence: TGCAGTGCTAGAGGGGACAAAAGCACAGATACGCAGTATTTT. It codes for CSARGDKSTDTQYF.

The genes are TRBV7-9 and TRBJ1-2; D unresolved. The CDR3 consists of 12 residues. Germline V CDR1 and CDR2: SEHNR, FQNEAQ (reference sequence). V was shortened by 2 bases and J by 8 bases, with 9 bases between the two germline ends. This CDR3 reads CASSLRRGGYTF. CDR3 nucleotide sequence: TGTGCCAGCAGCTTAAGGCGTGGCGGCTACACCTTC.

This clonotype was picked up many times. This chain links TRBV4-1 with TRBJ2-1, with TRBD1 identical over 7 bases. Looked up from germline, CDR1 is MGHRA and CDR2 is YSYEKL. CDR3 size: 15 residues. The trim removed 1 base at V and 6 bases at J, leaving 6 bases unmatched. The CDR3 DNA reads as TGCGCCAGCAGCCAAGGAGGGGGCGCGGGCAATGAGCAGTTCTTC. Its translation: CASSQGGGAGNEQFF.

In this sample, this clonotype turned up many times. This chain uses TRBV10-1 with TRBJ2-7; no definite D call. The CDR3 is made up of 14 amino acids. Germline lookup yields CDR1 WNHNN and CDR2 SYGVQD (reference sequence). Trimming removed 0 bases from V and 5 bases from J, with 11 bases in between. The CDR3 coding sequence is TGCGCCAGCAGTGAGTCGGGTGTTGTGAACGAGCAGTACTTC. It specifies CASSESGVVNEQYF.

This clonotype was counted at least ten times. The chain links TRBV19 to TRBJ1-1, with D hard to call. Trimming removed 2 bases from V and 5 bases from J, with 12 bases in between. This CDR3 comprises 14 residues. Germline V lookup: CDR1 LNHDA, CDR2 SQIVND (reference sequence). CDR3 sequence (DNA): TGTGCCAGTAGTATACGGACTATAGGGACTGAAGCTTTCTTT. Translation: CASSIRTIGTEAFF.

This clonotype has a count of ten or more. The V call is TRBV10-3, the J call TRBJ1-5; no reliable D call. Per the germline V gene, CDR1 is ENHRY and CDR2 is SYGVKD. V gave up 0 bases and J gave up 5 bases, with 5 bases separating them. The CDR3 length is 13 residues. CDR3 nucleotides: TGTGCCATCAGTGAGTCTATCGATCAGCCCCAGCATTTT. Translated: CAISESIDQPQHF.

The chain carries TRBV19 and TRBJ1-5; 7 bases align to TRBD1. The germline V gene has CDR1 LNHDA and CDR2 SQIVND (reference sequence). The CDR3 contains 15 residues. Trimming cost V 5 bases and J 1 base; bases outside gene matches: 5. The CDR3 DNA follows: TGTGCCAGTAGTGCCCGGGACAGCAGCAATCAGCCCCAGCATTTT. It translates to CASSARDSSNQPQHF.

This chain connects TRBV18 to TRBJ2-4; D tentatively reads TRBD1 or TRBD2 (5 bases each). Germline values: CDR1 KGHSH, CDR2 LQKENI. Trimming took 2 bases from V and 9 from J, leaving 17 bases between them. The CDR3 spans 15 residues. Here the CDR3 DNA reads TGTGCCAGCTCACCAGCCAGGTCCCCTGGGGGCATTCAGTACTTC. Residues: CASSPARSPGGIQYF. Together with reference TRBV18 and TRBJ2-4, the CDR3 gives the full variable domain: NAGVMQNPRHLVRRRGQEARLRCSPMKGHSHVYWYRQLPEEGLKFMVYLQKENIIDESGMPKERFSAEFPKEGPSILRIQQVVRGDSAAYFCASSPARSPGGIQYFGAGTRLSVL.

Turning to this clonotype: Possible read error: a much larger clone is one base away. The J gene is TRBJ2-7, the V gene TRBV5-1, with 7 bases identical to TRBD1. Trimming took 6 bases from V and 2 from J; bases not matched to a gene: 14. The CDR3 contains 16 residues. The V gene's germline CDR1 is SGHRS and CDR2 YFSETQ. This CDR3 reads CASTSTLGRGTYEQYF. CDR3 bases: TGCGCCAGCACCTCTACCCTCGGCAGGGGGACCTACGAGCAGTACTTC.

This clonotype has at least ten counts. The V gene is TRBV13, the J gene TRBJ1-2, with 8 nucleotides matching TRBD1. Germline CDR1 and CDR2: PRHDT and FYEKMQ (reference sequence). This CDR3 region has 14 residues. Trimming removed 4 bases from V and 4 bases from J; junction bases left unmatched: 5. CDR3 nucleotides: TGTGCCAGCAGCTCCAGGGGGCGAAGCTATGGCTACACCTTC. This translates into CASSSRGRSYGYTF.

This clonotype was recorded many times. The V and J genes are TRBV2 and TRBJ1-5; D gene ambiguous. The germline V and J ends were trimmed by 0 bases and 3 bases, with 9 bases remaining between them. The CDR3 totals 15 residues. Germline values: CDR1 SNHLY, CDR2 FYNNEI. In DNA, the CDR3 is TGTGCCAGCAGTGAAGCACAGTCAGTCAATCAGCCCCAGCATTTT. It specifies CASSEAQSVNQPQHF. Based on the CDR3 plus reference TRBV2 and TRBJ1-5, the full variable domain is EPEVTQTPSHQVTQMGQEVILRCVPISNHLYFYWYRQILGQKVEFLVSFYNNEISEKSEIFDDQFSVERPDGSNFTLKIRSTKLEDSAMYFCASSEAQSVNQPQHFGDGTRLSIL.

This clonotype was counted between two and nine times. V is TRBV10-3 and J is TRBJ2-1, with D tentatively TRBD1 (5 bases). Deletions cut 2 bases from V and 7 bases from J, with 21 bases between. This CDR3 is 17 amino acids long. Germline lookup yields CDR1 ENHRY and CDR2 SYGVKD. The CDR3 bases are TGTGCCATCAGTGAGGCGACCGCTTACCCCAGGGTAAATGAGCAGTTCTTC. It is translated as CAISEATAYPRVNEQFF.

This clonotype was seen at least ten times. This chain uses TRBV25-1 with TRBJ1-2; 8 nucleotides align to TRBD1. This CDR3 has 17 residues. Germline-derived CDR1 and CDR2 are MGHDK and SYGVNS. Trimming at V came to 4 bases and at J to 2 bases, leaving 12 bases not matched to a gene. The CDR3 nucleotides are TGTGCCAGCAGTGGTCTGGGCCAACAGGGGGGCAACTATGGCTACACCTTC. This codes for CASSGLGQQGGNYGYTF.

Details on this clonotype: No conserved phenylalanine or tryptophan is present at the end of the CDR3, so a read error is the likely explanation. It is unclear where the CDR3 begins or ends on the DNA, so no DNA is shown, and the CDR3 is as TCRdb lists it. The V call is TRBV10-2, the J call TRBJ1-3. The CDR3 sequence runs 8 residues, both termini included. In germline, CDR1 is WSHSY, CDR2 SAAADI. The CDR3 sequence: CAIMVRNA.

V gene TRBV5-1 combines with J gene TRBJ1-2; 9 nucleotides align to TRBD1. Germline CDR1 SGHRS, CDR2 YFSETQ. The CDR3 length is 13 residues. Germline trimming cut 2 bases from V and 6 bases from J; bases unmatched to any gene: 2. As DNA, the CDR3 is TGCGCCAGCAGCTTCCGGGACAGGGATGGCTACACCTTC. It is translated as CASSFRDRDGYTF. Based on the CDR3 plus reference TRBV5-1 and TRBJ1-2, the full variable domain is KAGVTQTPRYLIKTRGQQVTLSCSPISGHRSVSWYQQTPGQGLQFLFEYFSETQRNKGNFPGRFSGRQFSNSRSEMNVSTLELGDSALYLCASSFRDRDGYTFGSGTRLTVV.

This chain uses TRBV7-3 with TRBJ2-7, with D unresolved. Trimming took 6 bases from V and 2 from J, leaving 11 bases between them. The CDR3 is 13 residues long. In germline, CDR1 is SGHTA, CDR2 FQGTGA. CDR3 DNA: TGTGCCAGCAGTTTGAAGACCCCCTACGAGCAGTACTTC. This sequence encodes CASSLKTPYEQYF.

This clonotype was seen many times. The V and J genes are TRBV9 and TRBJ1-1, with 7 nucleotides matching TRBD1. V lost 2 bases and J lost 6; bases outside the gene matches: 10. Germline assignment: CDR1 SGDLS and CDR2 YYNGEE. The CDR3 is made up of 15 amino acids. Here the CDR3 reads CASSVLQGFVAEAFF. CDR3 coding DNA: TGTGCCAGCAGCGTCCTACAGGGGTTTGTGGCTGAAGCTTTCTTT.

V and J are TRBV7-9 and TRBJ2-7; possibly TRBD1 for D (5 bases). V lost 5 bases and J 5 bases, leaving 10 bases between the germline ends. Germline CDR1 reads SEHNR; CDR2 reads FQNEAQ (reference sequence). This CDR3 comprises 12 residues. The CDR3 region has the DNA TGTGCCAGCAGCCTAGGGGCGGACGAGCAGTACGTC. Encoded protein: CASSLGADEQYV.

CDR3 coding DNA: TGCAGCGTTGGCTCTACGGGGGAAGCTTTCTTT. Its protein is CSVGSTGEAFF. The chain joins TRBV29-1 to TRBJ1-1; D remains unclear. Trimming removed 4 bases at V and 8 bases at J, with 11 bases between. CDR1 and CDR2 from the germline V gene are SQVTM and ANQGSEA. This CDR3 contains 11 residues.

This clonotype was seen repeatedly, ten times or more. This chain links TRBV7-7 with TRBJ2-1; 10 bases agree with TRBD2. V dropped 2 bases and J dropped 4; count of bases not matched to a gene: 5. Germline assignment: CDR1 SSHAT and CDR2 FNYEAQ (reference sequence). The CDR3 is 16 amino acids. CDR3 sequence reads: CASSLSSAGGYNEQFF. CDR3 coding DNA: TGTGCCAGCAGCTTATCCTCAGCGGGAGGGTACAATGAGCAGTTCTTC.

As for this clonotype: At one boundary the junction diverges from the germline segment, which might be a read error. This chain uses TRBV24-1 with TRBJ2-3; TRBD2 aligns across 12 bases. Looked up from germline, CDR1 is KGHDR and CDR2 is SFDVKD. The CDR3 length is 16 residues. The CDR3 region has the DNA TGTGCCACCAATGGATCGGGACTAGCGGGCACAGATACGCAGTGTTTT. It yields the protein CATNGSGLAGTDTQCF.

The chain is built from TRBV24-1 and TRBJ2-7; TRBD1 agrees at 9 bases. The J segment lost 3 bases and the V segment lost 3 bases, leaving 2 bases of the junction unmatched. The CDR3 covers 14 residues. Germline V gene sequence: CDR1 KGHDR, CDR2 SFDVKD. CDR3 amino acids: CATSDGQGFYEQYF. CDR3 bases: TGTGCCACCAGTGATGGACAGGGGTTCTACGAGCAGTACTTC.

This clonotype was seen a few times. A much larger clone differs by one base, so this may be a read error. The chain joins TRBV10-1 to TRBJ2-1; D is unresolved. V was cut by 5 bases and J by 6 bases, with 14 bases left in between. This CDR3 region has 14 residues. The germline V gene has CDR1 WNHNN and CDR2 SYGVQD (reference sequence). The CDR3 sequence: CASSPTPRSNEQFF. The CDR3 DNA reads TGCGCCAGCAGTCCCACCCCACGAAGCAATGAGCAGTTCTTC.

This clonotype was detected many times. The CDR3 loop reads CSAKVAETDTQYF. In nucleotides, the CDR3 is TGCAGTGCTAAGGTAGCAGAAACAGATACGCAGTATTTT. The chain combines TRBV20-1 with TRBJ2-3; unclear D gene. Germline CDR1 reads DFQATT; CDR2 reads SNEGSKA (reference sequence). This CDR3 is built from 13 residues. The V gene lost 4 bases and the J gene lost 3 bases, with 11 bases spanning the gap.

This clonotype was seen many times. The CDR3 reads CASSLATTSGGSDTQYF. The CDR3 bases are TGCGCCAGCAGCTTGGCCACGACTAGCGGGGGGTCAGATACGCAGTATTTT. This chain joins TRBV5-1 and TRBJ2-3, with 13 bases aligning to TRBD2. The CDR3 runs to 17 residues. Looked up from germline, CDR1 is SGHRS and CDR2 is YFSETQ. The V and J ends lost 0 bases and 4 bases, in that order; junction bases with no gene match: 5.